The 9 T cell receptor beta chains presented below share a single source sample, sequenced in a study of cytomegalovirus exposure and HLA in healthy donors. 60 Vbeta and 13 Jbeta primers were used in PCR. The repertoire was sequenced with immunoSEQ multiplex PCR; TCRdb's copy has only in-frame clones and lacks some. The sample lists almost 95,000 clones; approximately 71% were seen once. Material for sequencing was PBMCs. The source is a man between 45 and 60 years old in good health and CMV-seronegative.

The rearrangement joins TRBV11-2 to TRBJ2-1, with TRBD2 identical over 11 bases. J was trimmed by 7 bases and V by 2 bases; bases with no gene match: 13. This CDR3 is built from 18 residues. Per germline, CDR1 SGHAT and CDR2 FQNNGV. The CDR3 protein is CASSLRLAGLTRVNEQFF. The CDR3 DNA reads TGTGCCAGCAGCTTAAGACTAGCGGGATTAACAAGGGTTAATGAGCAGTTCTTC.

The gene calls are TRBV10-3 and TRBJ2-3; 10 bases line up with TRBD2. CDR3 size: 14 residues. V dropped 10 bases and J dropped 2; count of bases not matched to a gene: 6. CDR1 ENHRY and CDR2 SYGVKD come from the germline V gene. The CDR3 protein is CASTGTSDTDTQYF. For the CDR3, the DNA is TGTGCCAGCACCGGGACTAGCGACACAGATACGCAGTATTTT.

This clone has more than one count but fewer than ten. The chain uses TRBV4-1 and TRBJ2-2; the D is unclear. Looked up from germline, CDR1 is MGHRA and CDR2 is YSYEKL. The CDR3 runs 14 residues. The V end was cut by 1 base, the J end by 4 bases, with 7 bases between. CDR3 nucleotide sequence: TGCGCCAGCAGCCAAGGTGTGCGCACCGGGGAGCTGTTTTTT. Protein product: CASSQGVRTGELFF.

The chain is built from TRBV6-5 and TRBJ1-4; TRBD1 is a possible D gene (6 bases). The CDR3 has 15 amino acids. Germline V gene lookup returns CDR1 MNHEY and CDR2 SVGAGI. The V gene lost 9 bases and the J gene lost 8 bases, with 22 bases spanning the gap. This CDR3 reads CASSSLQGLQEKLFF. CDR3 in DNA: TGTGCCAGTAGTAGTCTCCAGGGGTTGCAAGAAAAACTGTTTTTT.

V usage is TRBV15 and J usage is TRBJ2-1, with TRBD2 matching over 9 bases. Trimming took 0 bases from V and 2 from J; bases not matched to a gene: 8. Germline assignment: CDR1 LNHNV and CDR2 YYDKDF (reference sequence). The CDR3 covers 18 residues. The CDR3 DNA sequence: TGTGCCACCAGCAGAGACCCTAGCGGGGACCTACCCTACAATGAGCAGTTCTTC. Translated: CATSRDPSGDLPYNEQFF.

The chain recombines TRBV4-1 with TRBJ1-5; 9 nucleotides line up with TRBD1. V lost 2 bases to trimming and J lost 5 bases; unmatched junction nucleotides: 4. CDR1 and CDR2 from the germline V gene are MGHRA and YSYEKL. The CDR3 loop spans 15 amino acids. The CDR3 DNA reads as TGCGCCAGCAGCCAAAGCGGACAGGGGTATCAGCCCCAGCATTTT. This codes for CASSQSGQGYQPQHF.

The chain joins TRBV28 to TRBJ1-1, with 8 nucleotides matching TRBD1. Germline loops: CDR1 MDHEN, CDR2 SYDVKM. V shed 1 base and J 3 bases; nucleotides not matched to a gene: 16. The CDR3 covers 19 residues. The CDR3 bases are TGTGCCAGCAGTTTATCCGGGTTGGGCAGGGGGCGAGTAGACACTGAAGCTTTCTTT. This gives the protein CASSLSGLGRGRVDTEAFF.

The chain carries TRBV4-1 and TRBJ1-3; D uncertain. This CDR3 is built from 14 residues. Trimming shortened V by 0 bases and J by 8 bases, and 11 bases separated the two germline ends. CDR1 MGHRA and CDR2 YSYEKL come from the germline V gene. The CDR3 nucleotides read TGCGCCAGCAGCCAAGACTTTGGGAGGGACACCATATATTTT. Protein product: CASSQDFGRDTIYF.

V gene TRBV7-6 combines with J gene TRBJ1-1, with D maybe TRBD1 (6 bases). Germline CDR1 and CDR2: SGHVS and FNYEAQ. The CDR3 loop spans 13 amino acids. The V end lost 2 bases, the J end lost 3 bases, and 7 bases lay between the germline ends. The CDR3: CASSLNRDTEAFF. The CDR3 DNA reads as TGTGCCAGCAGCTTAAACAGGGACACTGAAGCTTTCTTT.